The clone carrying this TCR beta chain was counted only a few times. The sample originates from a study of control samples from healthy donors and cancer patients. The repertoire was sequenced with immunoSEQ multiplex PCR; TCRdb's copy has only in-frame clones and lacks some. This table has tens of thousands of clones, about 80% appearing once. This TCR was sampled from a man in his 70s in good health. Material for sequencing was blood.

The CDR3: CASSPNRGAYEQYF. The CDR3 nucleotides read TGTGCCAGCAGTCCAAACAGGGGCGCCTACGAGCAGTACTTC. The chain is built from TRBV6-5 and TRBJ2-7, with 7 nucleotides matching TRBD1. The V and J ends lost 5 bases and 2 bases, in that order; junction bases with no gene match: 6. Germline V gene lookup returns CDR1 MNHEY and CDR2 SVGAGI. The CDR3 consists of 14 residues.